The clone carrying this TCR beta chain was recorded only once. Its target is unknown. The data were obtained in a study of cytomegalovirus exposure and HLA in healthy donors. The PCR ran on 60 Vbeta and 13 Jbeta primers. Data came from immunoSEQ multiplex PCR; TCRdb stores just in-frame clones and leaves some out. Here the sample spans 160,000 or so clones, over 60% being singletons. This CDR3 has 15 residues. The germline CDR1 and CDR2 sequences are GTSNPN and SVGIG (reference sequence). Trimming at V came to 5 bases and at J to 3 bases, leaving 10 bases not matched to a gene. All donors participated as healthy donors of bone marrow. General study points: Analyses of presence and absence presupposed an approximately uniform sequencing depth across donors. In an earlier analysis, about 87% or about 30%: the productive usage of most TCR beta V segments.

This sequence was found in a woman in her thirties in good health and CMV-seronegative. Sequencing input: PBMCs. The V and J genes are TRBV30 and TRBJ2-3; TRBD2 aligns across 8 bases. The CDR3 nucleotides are TGTGCCTGGGTCTGGGGTAGCGGGACAACAGATACGCAGTATTTT. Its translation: CAWVWGSGTTDTQYF.